A selection of T cell receptor beta chains follows, all from one sample in a study of T cell repertoires in cytomegalovirus infection. One entry per CDR3 protein results from TCRdb running MiXCR on the reads. The table has fewer than 250,000 distinct CDR3 sequences, 9% to 15% seen once; the top ten hold approximately 1.6%. Sequences were obtained from PBMCs. The receptors stem from a human donor in good health (CMV status not recorded). Some clones in this sample may be carry-over from other donors' samples. Both conserved end residues are part of each CDR3. A D gene is named only where the DNA matches it firmly. The listing skips clone size in some rows; elsewhere it reads once, few, many or a size class.

d_gene: .
abundance: many
j_gene: TRBJ2-2
v_gene: TRBV10-3
CDR3nt: TGTGCCATCAAAAAGGTGGACACCGGGGAGCTGTTTTTT
CDR3aa: CAIKKVDTGELFF

d_gene: TRBD1
abundance: .
j_gene: TRBJ2-7
v_gene: TRBV6-2/TRBV6-3
CDR3nt: TGTGCCAGGGTCCCGGGACAGGGCTACGAGCAGTACTTC
CDR3aa: CARVPGQGYEQYF

d_gene: TRBD2
abundance: few
j_gene: TRBJ2-7
v_gene: TRBV6-2/TRBV6-3
CDR3nt: TGTGCCAGCAGCTCCGGGACTAGCGGATTTTCCTACGAGCAGTACTTC
CDR3aa: CASSSGTSGFSYEQYF

d_gene: .
abundance: .
j_gene: TRBJ2-3
v_gene: TRBV6-4
CDR3nt: TGTGCCAGCAGTGACTCACACTCCACAGATACGCAGTATTTT
CDR3aa: CASSDSHSTDTQYF

d_gene: .
abundance: few
j_gene: TRBJ2-7
v_gene: TRBV19
CDR3nt: TGTGCCAGTATTGGCCGGTCCTACGAGCAGTACTTC
CDR3aa: CASIGRSYEQYF

d_gene: TRBD1
abundance: .
j_gene: TRBJ2-7
v_gene: TRBV14
CDR3nt: TGTGCCAGCAGCCAGGCAGGGGGCCAACGAGAGCAGTACTTC
CDR3aa: CASSQAGGQREQYF

d_gene: .
abundance: .
j_gene: TRBJ1-4
v_gene: TRBV4-3
CDR3nt: TGCGCCAGCAGCCAAGAAATTCCGGGGGAAAAACTGTTTTTT
CDR3aa: CASSQEIPGEKLFF

d_gene: TRBD2
abundance: few
j_gene: TRBJ2-1
v_gene: TRBV6-6
CDR3nt: TGTGCCAGCAGGGGCAGGACTAGCGGGGCGACTGAGCAGTTCTTC
CDR3aa: CASRGRTSGATEQFF

d_gene: .
abundance: .
j_gene: TRBJ1-1
v_gene: TRBV10-3
CDR3nt: TGTGCCATCAGTGAGTCTGGGAACACTGAAGCTTTCTTT
CDR3aa: CAISESGNTEAFF

d_gene: .
abundance: many
j_gene: TRBJ1-2
v_gene: TRBV5-5
CDR3nt: TGTGCCAGCAGCGTACAGGGCCGGGATGGCTACACCTTC
CDR3aa: CASSVQGRDGYTF

d_gene: .
abundance: few
j_gene: TRBJ1-5
v_gene: TRBV2
CDR3nt: TGTGCCAGCAGTGGGGGAGGGGATGGTCAGCCCCAGCATTTT
CDR3aa: CASSGGGDGQPQHF

d_gene: TRBD1
abundance: many
j_gene: TRBJ2-7
v_gene: TRBV7-2
CDR3nt: TGTGCCAGCAGCTTAGGAAGGACAGGGTCTGGGGGCGAGCAGTACTTC
CDR3aa: CASSLGRTGSGGEQYF

d_gene: .
abundance: many
j_gene: TRBJ2-1
v_gene: TRBV7-2
CDR3nt: TGTGCCAGCACTAAGACCGCGGATTCCTACAATGAGCAGTTCTTC
CDR3aa: CASTKTADSYNEQFF

d_gene: .
abundance: many
j_gene: TRBJ2-7
v_gene: TRBV7-2
CDR3nt: TGTGCCAGCAGCCCAGGACTGCCTTCCGACGAGCAGTACTTC
CDR3aa: CASSPGLPSDEQYF

d_gene: TRBD2
abundance: many
j_gene: TRBJ2-1
v_gene: TRBV19
CDR3nt: TGTGCCAGTAGTTCCCGGGAGGGCACGCAGTTCTTC
CDR3aa: CASSSREGTQFF

d_gene: .
abundance: .
j_gene: TRBJ1-1
v_gene: TRBV30
CDR3nt: TGTGCCTGGAGTGTACGGGGGGGGGCCACTGAAGCTTTCTTT
CDR3aa: CAWSVRGGATEAFF

d_gene: TRBD1
abundance: many
j_gene: TRBJ2-5
v_gene: TRBV14
CDR3nt: TGTGCCAGCAGCCATAACCGCAGGGGGAAAGAGACCCAGTACTTC
CDR3aa: CASSHNRRGKETQYF